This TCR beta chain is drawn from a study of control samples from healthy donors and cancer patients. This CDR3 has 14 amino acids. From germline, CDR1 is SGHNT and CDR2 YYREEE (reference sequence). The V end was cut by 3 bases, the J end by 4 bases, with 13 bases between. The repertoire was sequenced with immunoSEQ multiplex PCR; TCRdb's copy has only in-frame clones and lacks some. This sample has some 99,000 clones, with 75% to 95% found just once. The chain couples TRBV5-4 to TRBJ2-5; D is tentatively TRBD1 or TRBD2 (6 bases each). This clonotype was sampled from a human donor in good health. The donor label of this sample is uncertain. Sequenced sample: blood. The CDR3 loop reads CASSSGPGAETQYF. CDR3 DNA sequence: TGTGCCAGCAGCTCGGGACCGGGGGCAGAGACCCAGTACTTC.